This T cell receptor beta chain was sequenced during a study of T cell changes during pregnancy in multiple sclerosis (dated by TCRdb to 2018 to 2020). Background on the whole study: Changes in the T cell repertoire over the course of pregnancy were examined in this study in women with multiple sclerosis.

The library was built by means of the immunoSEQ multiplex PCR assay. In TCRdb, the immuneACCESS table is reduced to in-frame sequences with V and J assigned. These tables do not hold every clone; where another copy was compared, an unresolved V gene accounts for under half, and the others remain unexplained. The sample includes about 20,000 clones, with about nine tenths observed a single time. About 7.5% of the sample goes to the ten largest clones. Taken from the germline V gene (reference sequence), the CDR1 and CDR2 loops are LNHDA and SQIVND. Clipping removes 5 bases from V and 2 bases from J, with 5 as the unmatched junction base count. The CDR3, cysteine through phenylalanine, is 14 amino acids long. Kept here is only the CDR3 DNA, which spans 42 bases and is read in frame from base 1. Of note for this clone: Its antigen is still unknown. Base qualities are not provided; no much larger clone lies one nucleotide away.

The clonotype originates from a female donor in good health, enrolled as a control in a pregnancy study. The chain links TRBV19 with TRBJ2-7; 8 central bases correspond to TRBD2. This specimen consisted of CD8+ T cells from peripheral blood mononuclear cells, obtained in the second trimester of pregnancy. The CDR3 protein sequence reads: CASSPSGGTYEQYF. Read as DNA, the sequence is TGTGCCAGTAGTCCGAGCGGGGGCACCTACGAGCAGTACTTC.